The rows below give T cell receptor beta chains drawn from one sample of a study of beta chain features in type 1 diabetes. Sequencing used immunoSEQ multiplex PCR; TCRdb keeps in-frame clones, though not all of them. The sample yields about 150,000 clones, roughly 9% seen once. The specimen sequenced was central memory CD4+ T cells from blood. The receptors were gathered from a woman aged 25 to 39 with type 1 diabetes. CDR3s include the opening cysteine and the closing phenylalanine or tryptophan. The D gene is left open where the match is weak. Rows give clone size only sometimes, using once, few, many, or a class for an expanded clone.

size	J	V	D	DNA	CDR3
few	TRBJ2-7	TRBV28	TRBD2	TGTGCCAGCAGTTCCGGGACTAGCGGTGGAGACGAGCAGTACTTC	CASSSGTSGGDEQYF
few	TRBJ1-1	TRBV4-1	-	TGCGCCAGCAGCCAAGATCTCCGGGAGTGGAACACTGAAGCTTTCTTT	CASSQDLREWNTEAFF
-	TRBJ1-2	TRBV9	TRBD1	TGTGCCAGCAGCGTTACAGCCGGGACAGCCTATGGCTACACCTTC	CASSVTAGTAYGYTF
few	TRBJ1-1	TRBV29-1	-	TGCAGCGTCATGACAGGAATGAACACTGAAGCTTTCTTT	CSVMTGMNTEAFF
-	TRBJ2-5	TRBV6-6	TRBD1	TGTGCCAGCCGTCCGCCAGGGGGCGAGACCCAGTACTTC	CASRPPGGETQYF
-	TRBJ2-3	TRBV6-6	-	TGTGCCAGCAGTGCGGGCACAGATACGCAGTATTTT	CASSAGTDTQYF
-	TRBJ2-1	TRBV5-4	TRBD2	TGTGCCAGCAGCTCCTGGACTAGCGGGAACAATGAGCAGTTCTTC	CASSSWTSGNNEQFF
few	TRBJ1-4	TRBV11-2	-	TGTGCCAGCAGTTGGCAGGGCTATGGCGAAAAACTGTTTTTT	CASSWQGYGEKLFF
-	TRBJ2-1	TRBV7-2	TRBD2	TGTGCCAGCAGGCGTAATCCGCGGGAGGGCCGGGATGAGCAGTTCTTC	CASRRNPREGRDEQFF
-	TRBJ2-1	TRBV4-2	TRBD2	TGTGCCAGCAGCCAAGCGCCTAGCGGAGACTACAATGAGCAGTTCTTC	CASSQAPSGDYNEQFF